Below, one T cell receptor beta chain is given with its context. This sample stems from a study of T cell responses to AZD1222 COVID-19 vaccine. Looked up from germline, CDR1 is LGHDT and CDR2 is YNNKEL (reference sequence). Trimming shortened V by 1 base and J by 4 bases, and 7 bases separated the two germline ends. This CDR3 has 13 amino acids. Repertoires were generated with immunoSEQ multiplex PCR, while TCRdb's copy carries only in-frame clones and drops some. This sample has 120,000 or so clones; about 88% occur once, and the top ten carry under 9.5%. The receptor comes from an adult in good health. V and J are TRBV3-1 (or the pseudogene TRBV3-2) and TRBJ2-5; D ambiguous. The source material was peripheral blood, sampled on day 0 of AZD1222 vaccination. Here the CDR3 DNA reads TGTGCCAGCAGCCAAGTTCAAAGAGAGACCCAGTACTTC. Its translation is CASSQVQRETQYF.